This entry lists 7 T cell receptor beta chains sequenced from one sample in a study of T cell clonality in common variable immunodeficiency. General study points: In common variable immunodeficiency, TCR beta chains reportedly carried fewer deletions and N-nucleotide insertions.

These receptors' antigens are unknown. Assay: immunoSEQ multiplex PCR; the TCRdb copy retains only in-frame clones and omits some. The sample was found to contain about 15,000 clones, and every one recurs. Sequenced input: peripheral blood mononuclear cells. Receptors were obtained from a human donor with common variable immunodeficiency.

For this clone: The read halts 3 residues ahead of the CDR3 end, with the missing end drawn from the germline J gene. The V call is TRBV5-1, the J call TRBJ1-2; maybe TRBD1 (5 bases). This CDR3 has 14 amino acids. The germline gives CDR1 SGHRS, CDR2 YFSETQ. The V end was cut by 3 bases, the J end by 4 bases, with 13 bases between. The covered CDR3 bases are TGCGCCAGCAGCTCCTCCGGGGGGGTCTATGGC. It specifies CASSSSGGVYG. Given in full, the CDR3 is CASSSSGGVYGYTF.

Regarding this clone: The observed sequence ends 3 residues before the CDR3 terminus, with the missing tail filled in from the germline J gene. The V gene is TRBV7-9, the J gene TRBJ1-1, with 7 positions matching TRBD1. The junction had 6 bases not matched to a gene; V was cut back by 1 base and J by 7 bases. The CDR3 runs to 14 residues. The germline V gene has CDR1 SEHNR and CDR2 FQNEAQ (reference sequence). The chain's CDR3 is CASSLDRDSFEAFF. CDR3 bases read: TGTGCCAGCAGCTTAGATAGGGACAGCTTTGAA.

In this sample, this clone turned up a few times. The read terminates 3 residues ahead of where the CDR3 ends, so the germline J gene completes it. This chain joins TRBV7-9 and TRBJ2-7, with D possibly TRBD1 on 5 matching bases. The CDR3 covers 14 residues. The germline V gene has CDR1 SEHNR and CDR2 FQNEAQ (reference sequence). V gave up 4 bases and J gave up 3 bases, with 13 bases separating them. The sequenced part of the CDR3 DNA is TGTGCCAGCAGCTCCGAGCAACAGGTCTACGAG. This gives the protein CASSSEQQVYE. The full CDR3 reads CASSSEQQVYEQYF.

A note on this clone: The read terminates 3 residues before the CDR3 end, so the remaining end is supplied by the germline J gene. The chain couples TRBV6-1 to TRBJ2-7, with 11 bases aligning to TRBD1. Per germline, CDR1 MNHNS and CDR2 SASEGT. This CDR3 region has 16 residues. The ends lost 2 bases at V and 5 bases at J; junction bases unmatched: 8. CDR3 loop: CASSEPDRGRLDEQYF. Incomplete CDR3 DNA: TGTGCCAGCAGTGAACCGGACAGGGGGCGATTAGACGAG.

On this clone: The CDR3 extends 3 residues past the end of the read, so its final part is completed from the germline J gene. The chain is built from TRBV6-1 and TRBJ1-4, with D perhaps TRBD1 (5 bases). With 4 bases removed from V and 6 bases from J, the gap between germline ends came to 15 bases. The CDR3 covers 15 residues. Germline assignment: CDR1 MNHNS and CDR2 SASEGT. The CDR3 bases that were read are TGTGCCAGCAGTGGCGGAGGGGCGGGGGATGAAAAA. Encoded protein: CASSGGGAGDEK. The whole CDR3 protein is CASSGGGAGDEKLFF.

Concerning this clone: Read data end 3 residues before the CDR3 end; the end is taken from the germline J gene. The chain carries TRBV7-2 and TRBJ1-5, with D unresolved. CDR1 is SGHTA, CDR2 FQGNSA, per germline. The CDR3 runs 12 residues. V lost 5 bases, J lost 4 bases, and 6 bases lay in between. This CDR3 reads CASSMRNQPQHF. CDR3 DNA, as far as it was read: TGTGCCAGCAGCATGAGGAATCAGCCC.

This clone was recorded a few times. The read ends 3 residues before the CDR3 terminus; that terminus is restored from the germline J gene. The chain recombines TRBV7-9 with TRBJ2-5; 7 positions agree with TRBD1. The V segment lost 1 base and the J segment 4 bases; nucleotides outside the gene matches: 6. From germline, CDR1 is SEHNR and CDR2 FQNEAQ (reference sequence). The CDR3 runs 15 residues. The CDR3 region is CASSLGQGEGETQYF. The DNA read from the CDR3 is TGTGCCAGCAGCTTAGGACAGGGAGAAGGAGAGACC.